This TCR beta chain emerged from a study of early T cells in non-severe SARS-CoV-2 infection. Study-wide findings and caveats: VDJdb matching favored anti-spike CD8 responses, missing private and CD4 specificities.

From the 5' RACE reads, TCRdb called clonotypes with MiXCR, one entry per CDR3 protein. The sample has tens of thousands of distinct CDR3 sequences, more than 9% seen once. This CDR3 comprises 13 residues. V lost 3 bases, J lost 1 base, and 6 bases lay in between. CDR1 and CDR2 (germline): SEHNR, FQNEAQ (reference sequence). This clonotype was detected ten times or more. Its antigen is currently unknown. This clonotype was obtained from an adult who was a healthcare worker with PCR-confirmed SARS-CoV-2 infection or an uninfected control (not recorded which). J is TRBJ1-1 and V is TRBV7-9; D may be TRBD1 (5 bases). Input material: whole blood. Here the CDR3 DNA reads TGTGCCAGCAGCTTCCAGGGGAACACTGAAGCTTTCTTT. Translating it yields CASSFQGNTEAFF.